These 15 T cell receptor beta chains originate from one sample sequenced in a study of T cells in Graves' hyperthyroidism and ophthalmopathy. Amplification targeted TCR beta CDR3 regions from RNA transcripts. The TCR CDR3 first-round RT-PCR relied on the HTBI primer set. TCRdb reanalysed the multiplex PCR reads using MiXCR and keeps one entry per CDR3 protein. The sample consists of more than 650,000 distinct CDR3 sequences, 12% to 15% of them appearing once. The source material was blood. The receptors stem from a woman between 18 and 30 years old with Graves' hyperthyroidism.

This clonotype was seen ten or more times. The V and J genes are TRBV28 and TRBJ2-7; D may be TRBD2 (6 bases). Between the trimmed V and J ends, which lost 6 bases and 4 bases, there was a span of 10 bases. Germline loops: CDR1 MDHEN, CDR2 SYDVKM. This CDR3 spans 12 amino acids. CDR3 sequence: CASRMSGYEQYF. CDR3 DNA sequence: TGTGCCAGCAGGATGAGCGGGTACGAGCAGTACTTC.

Points on this clonotype: Germline and junction disagree at one end, which may indicate a read error. The rearrangement joins TRBV27 to TRBJ2-4; no definite D call. The CDR3 runs 13 residues. The germline CDR1 and CDR2 sequences are MNHEY and SMNVEV (reference sequence). CDR3 nucleotides: TGTGTCAGCAGTACAACAATTAAAAACATTCAGTACTTC. As protein: CVSSTTIKNIQYF.

This clonotype was recorded many times. This chain uses TRBV11-2 with TRBJ1-1, with D unclear. From germline, CDR1 is SGHAT and CDR2 FQNNGV. The CDR3 contains 14 residues. The V gene lost 5 bases and the J gene lost 3 bases, with 13 bases spanning the gap. CDR3 region: CASSPRQDYTEAFF. CDR3 coding DNA: TGTGCCAGCAGCCCCCGACAAGATTACACTGAAGCTTTCTTT.

The chain is built from TRBV24-1 and TRBJ1-1; 8 bases are a match to TRBD1. The V and J ends lost 4 bases and 6 bases, in that order; junction bases with no gene match: 9. Per germline, CDR1 KGHDR and CDR2 SFDVKD. This CDR3 is built from 15 residues. The chain's CDR3 is CATSDRTDRGAEAFF. The CDR3 bases are TGTGCCACCAGTGACCGAACCGACAGGGGCGCTGAAGCTTTCTTT.

This clonotype was observed a few times. The chain couples TRBV6-2 or TRBV6-3 to TRBJ1-1, with D possibly being TRBD1 (5 bases). The CDR3 has 14 amino acids. V lost 6 bases and J lost 4, with 15 bases in between. CDR1 and CDR2 (germline): MNHEY, SVGEGT. CDR3 sequence (DNA): TGTGCCAGCAGGTACGGGGGTTGGGCCACTGAAGCTTTCTTT. This codes for CASRYGGWATEAFF.

This clonotype was counted only a few times. The rearrangement joins TRBV3-1 to TRBJ2-2; TRBD1 or TRBD2 may be the D gene (5 bases each). V was cut by 6 bases and J by 6 bases, with 17 bases left in between. The CDR3 loop spans 15 amino acids. In germline, CDR1 is LGHDT, CDR2 YNNKEL (reference sequence). The DNA of the CDR3 is TGTGCCAGCAGTACCACCTCAGGGAGATCCGGGGAGCTGTTTTTT. Translation: CASSTTSGRSGELFF.

This chain joins TRBV28 and TRBJ2-2; tentatively, D is TRBD1 (5 bases). Germline V gives CDR1 MDHEN, CDR2 SYDVKM. Trimming pared 5 bases from V and 2 bases from J, leaving 15 bases between. CDR3 length equals 16 residues. The CDR3 DNA reads as TGTGCCAGCAGTCCCCCGTTGACAGCCAACACCGGGGAGCTGTTTTTT. Protein: CASSPPLTANTGELFF.

This clonotype was observed a handful of times. V gene TRBV3-1 combines with J gene TRBJ1-2, with unresolved D. Germline values: CDR1 LGHDT, CDR2 YNNKEL (reference sequence). V was trimmed by 3 bases and J by 1 base, leaving 3 bases between them. The CDR3 totals 12 residues. The CDR3 DNA reads as TGTGCCAGCAGCCACAATAACTATGGCTACACCTTC. Its protein is CASSHNNYGYTF.

In its sample, this clonotype was seen many times. The rearrangement uses TRBV2 and TRBJ2-1; 8 nucleotides line up with TRBD2. The CDR3 is 16 residues long. J gave up 0 bases and V 6 bases, and 7 bases lay outside the gene matches. CDR1 and CDR2 (germline): SNHLY, FYNNEI. The CDR3 loop reads CASSRWAGGSYNEQFF. The CDR3 DNA reads TGTGCCAGCAGCCGATGGGCGGGGGGCTCCTACAATGAGCAGTTCTTC. Full variable domain (remainder filled in from reference TRBV2 and TRBJ2-1): EPEVTQTPSHQVTQMGQEVILRCVPISNHLYFYWYRQILGQKVEFLVSFYNNEISEKSEIFDDQFSVERPDGSNFTLKIRSTKLEDSAMYFCASSRWAGGSYNEQFFGPGTRLTVL.

The rearrangement uses TRBV7-9 and TRBJ2-7; no definite D call. This CDR3 has 14 residues. CDR1 SEHNR and CDR2 FQNEAQ come from the germline V gene (reference sequence). V lost 2 bases to trimming and J lost 5 bases, with 13 bases between them. The CDR3 DNA reads TGTGCCAGCAGCTTATCAGACGGCGTCCACGAGCAGTACTTC. It encodes CASSLSDGVHEQYF.

This clonotype was detected only a few times. J is TRBJ2-5 and V is TRBV28; D gene unclear. V lost 3 bases and J 1 base, leaving 12 bases between the germline ends. The germline gives CDR1 MDHEN, CDR2 SYDVKM. CDR3 length equals 15 residues. The CDR3 DNA follows: TGTGCCAGCAGTTTGGGTGCCGCGGCCCAAGAGACCCAGTACTTC. It is translated as CASSLGAAAQETQYF. Together with reference TRBV28 and TRBJ2-5, the CDR3 gives the full variable domain: DVKVTQSSRYLVKRTGEKVFLECVQDMDHENMFWYRQDPGLGLRLIYFSYDVKMKEKGDIPEGYSVSREKKERFSLILESASTNQTSMYLCASSLGAAAQETQYFGPGTRLLVL.

As for this clonotype: A much larger clone differs from this one at a single base, so this may be a read error. CDR3 DNA: TGTGCCAGCTCGGACATCACAGATACGCAGTATTTT. This encodes CASSDITDTQYF. The chain couples TRBV11-2 to TRBJ2-3; tentatively, D is TRBD1 (5 bases). This CDR3 has 12 residues. The V and J ends lost 8 bases and 2 bases respectively, with 8 bases between them. The V gene's germline CDR1 is SGHAT and CDR2 FQNNGV.

CDR3 nucleotide sequence: TGCAGTGCTAGAGATCTAGCGGGGGCATCCTACAATGAGCAGTTCTTC. Amino acids: CSARDLAGASYNEQFF. The genes are TRBV20-1 and TRBJ2-1, with 10 nucleotides matching TRBD2. Germline V gene lookup returns CDR1 DFQATT and CDR2 SNEGSKA (reference sequence). Trimming cost V 0 bases and J 1 base; bases outside gene matches: 3. The CDR3 totals 16 residues.

This clonotype was detected many times. This chain uses TRBV28 with TRBJ2-7; D possibly corresponds to TRBD1 (5 bases). Trimming removed 3 bases at V and 1 base at J, with 16 bases between. The CDR3 is 16 residues long. Germline V CDR1 and CDR2: MDHEN, SYDVKM. For the CDR3, the DNA is TGTGCCAGCAGTTTCGGGCAGCTCAGGGAATCCTACGAGCAGTACTTC. This sequence encodes CASSFGQLRESYEQYF.

The rearrangement joins TRBV12-3 or TRBV12-4 to TRBJ2-1; 8 bases are a match to TRBD2. Trimming cost V 3 bases and J 0 bases; bases outside gene matches: 7. This CDR3 has 17 amino acids. CDR3 DNA sequence: TGTGCCAGCAGTTTCGCCCTACTAGCGGACTCCTACAATGAGCAGTTCTTC. Translation: CASSFALLADSYNEQFF.